What follows describes a single T cell receptor (beta chain). These data are taken from a study of cytomegalovirus exposure and HLA in healthy donors. The V end lost 2 bases, the J end lost 3 bases, and 14 bases lay between the germline ends. CDR1 SGDLS and CDR2 YYNGEE come from the germline V gene. This CDR3 has 15 residues. Some clones are missing from TCRdb's copy, which holds only in-frame ones; the method was immunoSEQ multiplex PCR. The sample carries tens of thousands of clones, over 85% recorded once. The chain combines TRBV9 with TRBJ1-2; unclear D gene. The sequenced sample was PBMCs. The TCR sequence derives from a young woman in good health and CMV-seronegative. The CDR3 protein is CASSVSEDVDYGYTF. In DNA form, the CDR3 reads TGTGCCAGCAGCGTTAGCGAGGATGTGGACTATGGCTACACCTTC.